A single sample gave rise to the 25 T cell receptor beta chains below, sequenced in a study of blood T cell repertoires in COVID-19. Clones were sequenced by immunoSEQ multiplex PCR, and TCRdb holds only the in-frame ones, with some missing. Of under 150,000 clones listed, around 87% are singletons. The material sequenced was peripheral blood. The receptor set was obtained from a man aged 45-60 years with active COVID-19.

V gene TRBV18 combines with J gene TRBJ2-5, with D possibly TRBD1 on 5 matching bases. The CDR3 covers 15 residues. Per the germline V gene, CDR1 is KGHSH and CDR2 is LQKENI. The V end was cut by 1 base, the J end by 9 bases, with 18 bases between. The CDR3 spells CASSPQGWTTLSQYF. In nucleotides, the CDR3 is TGTGCCAGCTCACCACAGGGCTGGACAACCTTGTCCCAGTACTTC.

The chain combines TRBV12-3 or TRBV12-4 with TRBJ1-6; 8 nucleotides align to TRBD1. J lost 8 bases, V lost 8 bases, and 5 bases had no gene match. The CDR3 loop spans 13 amino acids. CDR3 region: CASGDRGHSPLHF. The CDR3 DNA is TGTGCCAGCGGAGACAGGGGACATTCACCCCTCCACTTT.

The chain links TRBV3-1 (or the pseudogene TRBV3-2) to TRBJ1-2; D not certain. Germline lookup yields CDR1 LGHDT and CDR2 YNNKEL (reference sequence). The ends were cut back, 3 bases at V and 8 bases at J, with 22 bases in the middle. This CDR3 has 16 amino acids. The CDR3 region has the DNA TGTGCCAGCAGCCAGCCCGAGGAGGGCGAAATCAGGGGCTACACCTTC. Its protein product is CASSQPEEGEIRGYTF.

The rearrangement joins TRBV6-1 to TRBJ1-2, with 8 bases lining up with TRBD1. The J segment lost 8 bases and the V segment lost 2 bases, leaving 4 bases of the junction unmatched. The V gene's germline CDR1 is MNHNS and CDR2 SASEGT. The length of the CDR3 is 13 residues. The CDR3 loop reads CASSEQGAGGYTF. Here the CDR3 DNA reads TGTGCCAGCAGTGAACAGGGGGCTGGGGGCTACACCTTC.

The chain has TRBV6-5 and TRBJ1-6, with 8 bases identical to TRBD1. With V trimmed by 0 bases and J by 10 bases, 5 bases remained unmatched. Per the germline V gene, CDR1 is MNHEY and CDR2 is SVGAGI. The CDR3 covers 15 residues. CDR3 amino acids: CASSYSPGGGSPLHF. The CDR3 DNA sequence: TGTGCCAGCAGTTACTCTCCAGGGGGCGGATCACCCCTCCACTTT.

V and J are TRBV25-1 and TRBJ2-4, with 10 nucleotides matching TRBD2. The length of the CDR3 is 16 residues. J lost 2 bases, V lost 6 bases, and 7 bases had no gene match. Germline V CDR1 and CDR2: MGHDK, SYGVNS. CDR3 sequence: CASSEPSGGPKNIQYF. In DNA, the CDR3 is TGTGCCAGCAGCGAACCTAGCGGGGGCCCCAAAAACATTCAGTACTTC.

The chain carries TRBV20-1 and TRBJ2-5; no firm D call. V lost 5 bases and J lost 4, with 8 bases in between. Germline V CDR1 and CDR2: DFQATT, SNEGSKA (reference sequence). The CDR3 spans 11 residues. CDR3 DNA sequence: TGCAGTGCTCGCCACGGAGAGACCCAGTACTTC. It specifies CSARHGETQYF.

The chain uses TRBV7-2 and TRBJ2-1; TRBD2 agrees at 9 bases. The J segment lost 4 bases and the V segment lost 6 bases, leaving 4 bases of the junction unmatched. There are 14 residues in the CDR3. Germline V gene lookup returns CDR1 SGHTA and CDR2 FQGNSA. This CDR3 reads CASRLAGRYNEQFF. For the CDR3, the DNA is TGTGCCAGCAGGCTAGCGGGGCGTTACAATGAGCAGTTCTTC.

In its sample, this clone was seen once. The genes are TRBV18 and TRBJ1-2; 10 nucleotides align to TRBD1. After removal of 3 bases from V and 6 bases from J, the junction contained 4 bases not matched to a gene. Germline assignment: CDR1 KGHSH and CDR2 LQKENI. The CDR3 has 14 amino acids. The CDR3 protein is CASSPTGGANGYTF. DNA for the CDR3: TGTGCCAGCTCACCGACAGGGGGCGCGAATGGCTACACCTTC.

This clone was seen once. V and J are TRBV7-9 and TRBJ2-3; TRBD2 matches at 8 bases. This CDR3 is built from 16 residues. CDR1 is SEHNR, CDR2 FQNEAQ, per germline (reference sequence). V dropped 0 bases and J dropped 6; count of bases not matched to a gene: 8. The CDR3 spells CASSLARTSSIDTQYF. CDR3 coding DNA: TGTGCCAGCAGCTTAGCTCGGACTAGCTCGATTGATACGCAGTATTTT.

The CDR3 loop reads CASSGPSGSTGELFF. The CDR3 DNA sequence: TGTGCCAGCAGTGGTCCCTCAGGGTCGACCGGGGAGCTGTTTTTT. V gene TRBV2 combines with J gene TRBJ2-2; D might be TRBD1 (5 bases). Germline V CDR1 and CDR2: SNHLY, FYNNEI. The V end lost 4 bases, the J end lost 5 bases, and 14 bases lay between the germline ends. The CDR3 covers 15 residues. The whole variable domain, filled in from reference TRBV2 and TRBJ2-2, reads EPEVTQTPSHQVTQMGQEVILRCVPISNHLYFYWYRQILGQKVEFLVSFYNNEISEKSEIFDDQFSVERPDGSNFTLKIRSTKLEDSAMYFCASSGPSGSTGELFFGEGSRLTVL.

This rearrangement joins TRBV29-1 to TRBJ2-7; D not resolved. Germline V lookup: CDR1 SQVTM, CDR2 ANQGSEA. The germline V and J ends were trimmed by 3 bases and 7 bases, with 10 bases remaining between them. This CDR3 has 11 amino acids. CDR3 nucleotides: TGCAGCGTTGATTCCGGTCTAGAGCAGTACTTC. It specifies CSVDSGLEQYF.

This CDR3 reads CASSHGTYNEQFF. DNA for the CDR3: TGTGCCAGCAGCCACGGGACCTACAATGAGCAGTTCTTC. The chain uses TRBV4-2 and TRBJ2-1; D is perhaps TRBD2 (5 bases). V lost 3 bases, J lost 2 bases, and 5 bases lay in between. The CDR3 loop spans 13 amino acids. Germline V CDR1 and CDR2: LGHNA, YNFKEQ.

This sequence joins TRBV9 and TRBJ2-5; TRBD1 agrees at 8 bases. This CDR3 is built from 14 residues. Looked up from germline, CDR1 is SGDLS and CDR2 is YYNGEE. V was pared by 4 bases and J by 6 bases, with 8 bases of the junction left unmatched. The DNA for the CDR3 is TGTGCCAGCAGCTCCGGACAGGGCTCTAAGACCCAGTACTTC. This encodes CASSSGQGSKTQYF.

The count of this clone is one. The chain uses TRBV10-3 and TRBJ1-1; the match to TRBD1 covers 8 bases. Germline values: CDR1 ENHRY, CDR2 SYGVKD. J was trimmed by 1 base and V by 11 bases; bases with no gene match: 6. The length of the CDR3 is 13 residues. CDR3 sequence: CAHSDRGNTEAFF. Here the CDR3 DNA reads TGTGCCCACTCAGACAGGGGGAACACTGAAGCTTTCTTT.

The chain has TRBV6-6 and TRBJ2-5, with 7 bases aligning to TRBD2. Germline V gene sequence: CDR1 MNHNY, CDR2 SVGAGI (reference sequence). This CDR3 has 13 amino acids. With 8 bases clipped from V and 2 bases from J, the junction kept 5 bases outside the gene matches. CDR3 region: CASHKAGQETQYF. CDR3 in DNA: TGTGCCAGCCATAAAGCGGGGCAAGAGACCCAGTACTTC.

The chain couples TRBV11-2 to TRBJ1-1, with a tentative D call TRBD1 (5 bases). CDR1 SGHAT and CDR2 FQNNGV come from the germline V gene. The CDR3 spans 14 residues. V was pared by 5 bases and J by 4 bases, with 14 bases between. CDR3 region: CASSVWGGGTEAFF. CDR3 coding DNA: TGTGCCAGCAGCGTTTGGGGGGGTGGCACTGAAGCTTTCTTT.

The chain uses TRBV6-5 and TRBJ1-1; D possibly corresponds to TRBD1 (6 bases). The germline gives CDR1 MNHEY, CDR2 SVGAGI. Trimming took off 2 bases at V and 5 bases at J, with 12 bases between the two ends. CDR3 size: 14 residues. In DNA, the CDR3 is TGTGCCAGCAGTTACGGGGGGGGCACTACTGAAGCTTTCTTT. As protein: CASSYGGGTTEAFF.

The chain uses TRBV19 and TRBJ2-3, with D possibly being TRBD1 (6 bases). Trimming shortened V by 5 bases and J by 4 bases, and 19 bases separated the two germline ends. CDR3 length equals 16 residues. CDR1 is LNHDA, CDR2 SQIVND, per germline (reference sequence). The CDR3 loop reads CASSSSGQIKADTQYF. For the CDR3, the DNA is TGTGCCAGTAGTTCCAGCGGACAGATCAAGGCAGATACGCAGTATTTT.

This chain uses TRBV7-8 with TRBJ1-5; TRBD1 matches at 9 bases. From germline, CDR1 is SGHVS and CDR2 FQNEAQ. The junction had 7 bases not matched to a gene; V was cut back by 6 bases and J by 4 bases. This CDR3 is built from 15 residues. DNA for the CDR3: TGTGCCAGCAGATTGGGACAGGGAGTGAATCAGCCCCAGCATTTT. This encodes CASRLGQGVNQPQHF.

The V and J genes are TRBV6-5 and TRBJ2-1, with TRBD2 matching 9 bases. The CDR3 sequence is 16 residues long. The germline gives CDR1 MNHEY, CDR2 SVGAGI. J lost 6 bases, V lost 4 bases, and 10 bases had no gene match. In DNA form, the CDR3 reads TGTGCCAGCAGTTCGTATCAGCGGGGGGCAAGCAATGAGCAGTTCTTC. This encodes CASSSYQRGASNEQFF.

The chain combines TRBV7-3 with TRBJ2-2; tentative D call: TRBD1 (6 bases). V shed 10 bases and J shed 0 bases, with 12 bases lying between them. The CDR3 runs 14 residues. From germline, CDR1 is SGHTA and CDR2 FQGTGA. Written as DNA, the CDR3 is TGTGCCAACCCCGGGACATCGAACACCGGGGAGCTGTTTTTT. Its translation: CANPGTSNTGELFF.

The chain links TRBV3-1 (or the pseudogene TRBV3-2) to TRBJ2-7; 9 bases align to TRBD2. CDR3 length: 15 residues. After removal of 1 base from V and 4 bases from J, the junction contained 5 bases not matched to a gene. Germline CDR1 and CDR2: LGHDT and YNNKEL (reference sequence). The CDR3 here is CASSQAPSGEYEQYF. The CDR3 coding sequence is TGTGCCAGCAGCCAAGCCCCTAGCGGGGAGTACGAGCAGTACTTC.

The chain links TRBV6-1 to TRBJ1-5, with D unclear. The germline V gene encodes CDR1 MNHNS and CDR2 SASEGT. There are 14 residues in the CDR3. The V end was cut by 1 base, the J end by 4 bases, with 8 bases between. CDR3: CASSEVSGNQPQHF. The CDR3 coding sequence is TGTGCCAGCAGTGAAGTTTCCGGGAATCAGCCCCAGCATTTT.

This chain links TRBV5-6 with TRBJ1-3; tentative D call: TRBD1 (6 bases). The CDR3 is 19 residues long. V was pared by 4 bases and J by 0 bases, with 23 bases between. Germline CDR1 and CDR2: SGHDT and YYEEEE. This chain's CDR3 is CASSRRDKRGPYSGNTIYF. In DNA form, the CDR3 reads TGTGCCAGCAGCCGCAGGGACAAGCGAGGTCCTTACTCTGGAAACACCATATATTTT. Full variable domain (remainder filled in from reference TRBV5-6 and TRBJ1-3): DAGVTQSPTHLIKTRGQQVTLRCSPKSGHDTVSWYQQALGQGPQFIFQYYEEEERQRGNFPDRFSGHQFPNYSSELNVNALLLGDSALYLCASSRRDKRGPYSGNTIYFGEGSWLTVV.